This entry lists 30 T cell receptor beta chains sequenced from one sample in a study of T-cell memory formation after mild COVID-19. TCRdb recomputed calls from the 5' RACE reads with MiXCR, one row per CDR3 protein. The sample comprises roughly 35,000 distinct CDR3 sequences, just under 8% of which are singletons, and roughly 29% rests with the top ten. Sequenced: PBMCs or a T cell subset sorted from them (not recorded which). The receptors shown here come from a man younger than 35 who had mild COVID-19 (a few samples of this study predate the infection). Cell type and time point are not known.

The sample holds a few counts of this clonotype. The chain uses TRBV5-4 and TRBJ2-3; D is ambiguous. The CDR3 sequence is 14 residues long. Trimming pared 3 bases from V and 3 bases from J, leaving 11 bases between. Germline lookup yields CDR1 SGHNT and CDR2 YYREEE (reference sequence). The CDR3: CASSSGSSTDTQYF. In DNA, the CDR3 is TGTGCCAGCAGCTCGGGCTCCTCGACAGATACGCAGTATTTT.

CDR3 coding DNA: TGCGCCAGCAGCTTGGGTGTGCAAGGAGATACGCAGTATTTT. It codes for CASSLGVQGDTQYF. V is TRBV5-1 and J is TRBJ2-3; no firm D call. The CDR3 loop spans 14 amino acids. Germline-derived CDR1 and CDR2 are SGHRS and YFSETQ. V was shortened by 0 bases and J by 5 bases, with 10 bases between the two germline ends.

There are many counts of this clonotype. This chain links TRBV12-3 or TRBV12-4 with TRBJ1-1; a weak D match, TRBD1 (5 bases). Trimming removed 5 bases from V and 0 bases from J, with 10 bases in between. The CDR3 totals 14 residues. The CDR3 bases are TGTGCCAGCAGTCCATGGGGGGTGAACACTGAAGCTTTCTTT. Protein product: CASSPWGVNTEAFF.

V usage is TRBV9 and J usage is TRBJ2-5; the D call may be TRBD1 or TRBD2 (5 bases each). This CDR3 spans 17 amino acids. From germline, CDR1 is SGDLS and CDR2 YYNGEE. The V and J ends lost 2 bases and 6 bases respectively, with 23 bases between them. The CDR3 sequence is CASSVLQSGATKQTQYF. DNA for the CDR3: TGTGCCAGCAGCGTTCTCCAATCCGGGGCCACCAAACAGACCCAGTACTTC.

This clonotype was detected many times. The V call is TRBV20-1, the J call TRBJ2-3; a possible D gene is TRBD2 (6 bases). Trimming removed 3 bases at V and 4 bases at J, with 17 bases between. Germline-derived CDR1 and CDR2 are DFQATT and SNEGSKA (reference sequence). This CDR3 region has 15 residues. The CDR3 region is CSARADYSFADTQYF. CDR3 sequence (DNA): TGCAGTGCTAGGGCGGACTATAGTTTTGCAGATACGCAGTATTTT.

This clonotype has a handful of counts. The CDR3 sequence: CASSQDVSFDEQFF. The CDR3 nucleotides read TGCGCCAGCAGCCAAGACGTAAGTTTCGATGAGCAGTTCTTC. The chain couples TRBV4-3 to TRBJ2-1; D is uncertain. Trimming removed 0 bases from V and 8 bases from J, with 11 bases in between. The germline V gene has CDR1 LGHNA and CDR2 YSLEER. The CDR3 covers 14 residues.

In this sample, this clonotype turned up many times. V and J are TRBV6-2 or TRBV6-3 and TRBJ2-6; possibly TRBD1 for D (5 bases). CDR3 length equals 15 residues. The V gene's germline CDR1 is MNHEY and CDR2 SVGEGT. Between the trimmed V and J ends, which lost 2 bases and 1 base, there was a span of 6 bases. CDR3 sequence reads: CASSYRQSGANVLTF. CDR3 in DNA: TGTGCCAGCAGTTACAGACAGTCTGGGGCCAACGTCCTGACTTTC.

This clonotype was observed at least ten times. V gene TRBV6-5 combines with J gene TRBJ2-3; 7 bases line up with TRBD1. V was clipped by 10 bases and J by 6 bases; unmatched bases: 10. Germline V gives CDR1 MNHEY, CDR2 SVGAGI. The CDR3 length is 13 residues. CDR3 sequence: CATGTDLPDTQYF. CDR3 in DNA: TGTGCCACCGGGACAGACCTGCCGGATACGCAGTATTTT.

The chain has TRBV12-3 or TRBV12-4 and TRBJ1-1, with unresolved D. V lost 5 bases and J 1 base, leaving 8 bases between the germline ends. The CDR3 extends over 13 amino acids. The CDR3 DNA sequence: TGTGCCAGCAGTGTCACCCCGAACACTGAAGCTTTCTTT. It yields the protein CASSVTPNTEAFF.

This clonotype appeared many times. The V and J genes are TRBV29-1 and TRBJ1-1, with unresolved D. Germline V gene sequence: CDR1 SQVTM, CDR2 ANQGSEA. The CDR3 totals 13 residues. V lost 2 bases, J lost 7 bases, and 14 bases lay in between. The CDR3: CSVENQDGLEAFF. In nucleotides, the CDR3 is TGCAGCGTTGAAAATCAAGACGGGCTTGAAGCTTTCTTT.

This clonotype came up many times. V gene TRBV7-8 combines with J gene TRBJ2-2; 11 bases fit TRBD2. CDR1 and CDR2 (germline): SGHVS, FQNEAQ. The CDR3 is made up of 16 amino acids. Trimming took 5 bases from V and 5 from J; bases not matched to a gene: 7. The CDR3 coding sequence is TGTGCCAGCAGCGGTAGCGGGGGGGCCGAAACCGGGGAGCTGTTTTTT. It translates to CASSGSGGAETGELFF.

In this sample, this clonotype turned up many times. The genes are TRBV29-1 and TRBJ2-1; D remains unclear. This CDR3 region has 12 residues. Germline values: CDR1 SQVTM, CDR2 ANQGSEA. DNA of the CDR3: TGCAGTGCCGAGTTCCGGGACAATGAGCAGTTCTTC. Translated: CSAEFRDNEQFF.

This clonotype was recorded many times. V is TRBV6-4 and J is TRBJ2-2; 9 positions agree with TRBD1. From germline, CDR1 is MRHNA and CDR2 SNTAGT. The CDR3 consists of 13 residues. V was pared by 8 bases and J by 3 bases, with 1 base of the junction left unmatched. The CDR3 sequence: CASRDRDTGELFF. CDR3 coding DNA: TGTGCCAGCCGGGACAGGGACACCGGGGAGCTGTTTTTT.

This clonotype has ten or more counts. This rearrangement joins TRBV5-4 to TRBJ2-3; 10 bases are a match to TRBD2. The ends lost 5 bases at V and 1 base at J; junction bases unmatched: 4. CDR1 SGHNT and CDR2 YYREEE come from the germline V gene (reference sequence). The CDR3 totals 15 residues. DNA for the CDR3: TGTGCCAGCAGACCCGGGACTAGCGGCACAGATACGCAGTATTTT. It is translated as CASRPGTSGTDTQYF.

This clonotype was detected ten times or more. The rearrangement uses TRBV11-2 and TRBJ2-1, with 9 bases fitting TRBD2. This CDR3 spans 14 amino acids. The germline V gene encodes CDR1 SGHAT and CDR2 FQNNGV. The ends lost 0 bases at V and 9 bases at J; junction bases unmatched: 3. CDR3 bases: TGTGCCAGCAGCTTAGAGGGGACTAGCAGTGAGCAGTTCTTC. It encodes CASSLEGTSSEQFF.

The J gene is TRBJ1-1, the V gene TRBV14; D possibly corresponds to TRBD1 (5 bases). V lost 2 bases and J lost 11, with 15 bases in between. Germline V CDR1 and CDR2: SGHDN, FVKESK. The CDR3 has 13 amino acids. In DNA, the CDR3 is TGTGCCAGCAGCCAAAATCATCGGGGGGAGGCTTTCTTT. This translates into CASSQNHRGEAFF.

This clonotype was detected ten times or more. This rearrangement joins TRBV4-3 to TRBJ2-3, with 9 positions matching TRBD1. Germline V gene sequence: CDR1 LGHNA, CDR2 YSLEER. CDR3 length: 16 amino acids. Unmatched junction bases numbered 10, after V lost 1 base and J lost 8 bases. The CDR3 DNA is TGCGCCAGCAGCCAAGGTCCCGGGACAGGGCTCGGTACGCAGTATTTT. It encodes CASSQGPGTGLGTQYF.

The CDR3 coding sequence is TGTGCCACCAGTGATTCCCTCCTCGGTGGCTACACCTTC. As protein: CATSDSLLGGYTF. The chain has TRBV24-1 and TRBJ1-2; D remains ambiguous. Trimming took 2 bases from V and 7 from J, leaving 10 bases between them. The CDR3 is made up of 13 amino acids. The germline V gene encodes CDR1 KGHDR and CDR2 SFDVKD.

This clonotype was counted many times. CDR3 residues: CASTPGIGGTEAFF. The CDR3, as DNA: TGTGCCAGTACCCCCGGGATTGGGGGCACTGAAGCTTTCTTT. The chain is built from TRBV19 and TRBJ1-1, with D perhaps matching TRBD1 (5 bases). The V gene's germline CDR1 is LNHDA and CDR2 SQIVND (reference sequence). Trimming removed 7 bases at V and 4 bases at J, with 16 bases between. The CDR3 spans 14 residues. The entire variable domain, with the rest obtained from reference TRBV19 and TRBJ1-1, is as follows: DGGITQSPKYLFRKEGQNVTLSCEQNLNHDAMYWYRQDPGQGLRLIYYSQIVNDFQKGDIAEGYSVSREKKESFPLTVTSAQKNPTAFYLCASTPGIGGTEAFFGQGTRLTVV.

This clonotype was seen ten or more times. CDR3 amino acids: CASSQDRGRESSTEAFF. The CDR3 DNA sequence: TGCGCCAGCAGCCAAGATCGGGGCAGGGAGTCGAGCACTGAAGCTTTCTTT. The J gene is TRBJ1-1, the V gene TRBV4-1; D may be TRBD1 (5 bases). V lost 0 bases to trimming and J lost 4 bases, with 18 bases between them. The CDR3 loop spans 17 amino acids. Germline CDR1 is MGHRA and CDR2 is YSYEKL.

This clonotype was seen many times. The chain recombines TRBV6-6 with TRBJ1-2, with a weak D call TRBD1 (6 bases). This CDR3 spans 13 amino acids. Looked up from germline, CDR1 is MNHNY and CDR2 is SVGAGI (reference sequence). V was clipped by 6 bases and J by 6 bases, with 14 bases between them. CDR3 loop: CASSEQGRDGYTF. The CDR3 DNA reads as TGTGCCAGCAGCGAACAGGGTCGGGATGGCTACACCTTC.

This clonotype was observed at least ten times. The chain joins TRBV27 to TRBJ2-7, with TRBD2 as a possible D gene (7 bases). Germline V gene data show CDR1 as MNHEY and CDR2 as SMNVEV (reference sequence). Trimming stripped 5 bases from V and 5 bases from J, with 22 bases between. This CDR3 contains 16 residues. CDR3 amino acids: CASSGGGAGVLHEQYF. The CDR3 nucleotides are TGTGCCAGCAGTGGAGGGGGGGCAGGGGTTTTGCACGAGCAGTACTTC.

This clonotype was counted ten times or more. The chain has TRBV28 and TRBJ2-7; tentative D call: TRBD1 (5 bases). This CDR3 comprises 12 residues. V gave up 2 bases and J gave up 4 bases, with 6 bases separating them. Germline-derived CDR1 and CDR2 are MDHEN and SYDVKM. CDR3 bases: TGTGCCAGCAGTTTACAGGGATACGAGCAGTACGTC. Its protein product is CASSLQGYEQYV.

This clonotype was counted many times. The rearrangement uses TRBV24-1 and TRBJ2-1; D may be TRBD1 or TRBD2 (5 bases each). This CDR3 region has 16 residues. CDR1 KGHDR and CDR2 SFDVKD come from the germline V gene. V gave up 2 bases and J gave up 5 bases, with 15 bases separating them. The CDR3 coding sequence is TGTGCCACCAGTGATTCGGGGCGCCCCCCGAACAATGAGCAGTTCTTC. This codes for CATSDSGRPPNNEQFF.

This clonotype has just a few counts. The chain carries TRBV20-1 and TRBJ2-3, with 7 nucleotides matching TRBD1. There are 14 residues in the CDR3. V gave up 3 bases and J gave up 4 bases; unmatched junction bases: 7. Germline V gene data show CDR1 as DFQATT and CDR2 as SNEGSKA (reference sequence). Here the CDR3 DNA reads TGCAGTGCTAGCCAGAGGGGGCGCGCAGATACGCAGTATTTT. This encodes CSASQRGRADTQYF.

This clonotype appeared many times. The gene calls are TRBV6-5 and TRBJ1-1; D may be TRBD1 (5 bases). This CDR3 has 15 amino acids. Trimming took 2 bases from V and 2 from J, leaving 12 bases between them. Germline V gene data show CDR1 as MNHEY and CDR2 as SVGAGI. CDR3 loop: CASSYGATENTEAFF. Here the CDR3 DNA reads TGTGCCAGCAGTTACGGAGCGACAGAAAACACTGAAGCTTTCTTT.

The chain couples TRBV19 to TRBJ1-5, with D possibly matching TRBD1 (6 bases). The CDR3 sequence is 15 residues long. The V end lost 4 bases, the J end lost 1 base, and 11 bases lay between the germline ends. Germline CDR1 and CDR2: LNHDA and SQIVND (reference sequence). CDR3 sequence reads: CASSTTGLSNQPQHF. The CDR3 DNA reads as TGTGCCAGTAGTACCACAGGGTTAAGCAATCAGCCCCAGCATTTT.

This clonotype was found many times. CDR3 sequence reads: CASSLTSGADTQYF. In DNA, the CDR3 is TGTGCCAGCAGCTTGACTAGCGGGGCAGATACGCAGTATTTT. This rearrangement joins TRBV9 to TRBJ2-3; 11 nucleotides align to TRBD2. CDR3 length: 14 amino acids. From germline, CDR1 is SGDLS and CDR2 YYNGEE. The junction had 2 bases not matched to a gene; V was cut back by 4 bases and J by 4 bases.

This clonotype was seen many times. The chain joins TRBV20-1 to TRBJ1-6; D is unclear. The V gene lost 3 bases and the J gene lost 9 bases, with 12 bases spanning the gap. The CDR3 extends over 13 amino acids. Germline CDR1 is DFQATT and CDR2 is SNEGSKA (reference sequence). CDR3 DNA sequence: TGCAGTGCTAGCCCGGGGATCCCTTCACCCCTCCACTTT. Encoded protein: CSASPGIPSPLHF.

Many counts were recorded for this clonotype. The chain is built from TRBV6-2 or TRBV6-3 and TRBJ2-3; 7 bases agree with TRBD2. The germline CDR1 and CDR2 sequences are MNHEY and SVGEGT. With 4 bases clipped from V and 0 bases from J, the junction kept 10 bases outside the gene matches. This CDR3 region has 17 residues. The CDR3 region has the DNA TGTGCCAGCAGTTCTAAGGAGGCGGGGGAGAGCACAGATACGCAGTATTTT. This translates into CASSSKEAGESTDTQYF.